One and the same sample provided the 9 T cell receptor beta chains below, sequenced in a study of blood T cell repertoires in COVID-19. The assay was immunoSEQ multiplex PCR, and TCRdb's table has in-frame clones only and misses some. The sample carries roughly 84,000 clones, 80% recorded once. Sequencing was performed on peripheral blood. The receptors here all came from a woman aged 40 to 55 with active or convalescent COVID-19.

This clone has a handful of counts. J is TRBJ1-2 and V is TRBV7-6; TRBD1 matches 7 bases. Trimming removed 2 bases from V and 6 bases from J; junction bases left unmatched: 9. CDR3 size: 15 residues. Germline CDR1 SGHVS, CDR2 FNYEAQ. For the CDR3, the DNA is TGTGCCAGCAGCTTAACGCGTTCAGGGGGACATGGCTACACCTTC. This sequence encodes CASSLTRSGGHGYTF.

The chain has TRBV6-5 and TRBJ1-1, with TRBD1 as a possible D gene (5 bases). V was pared by 1 base and J by 6 bases, with 18 bases between. This CDR3 spans 16 amino acids. CDR1 is MNHEY, CDR2 SVGAGI, per germline. CDR3 DNA: TGTGCCAGCAGTTACTTGGCTCTGACAGCCCAACCTGAAGCTTTCTTT. It translates to CASSYLALTAQPEAFF.

This clone was observed a single time. This chain links TRBV2 with TRBJ1-4, with 8 bases matching TRBD1. The CDR3 extends over 15 amino acids. Germline trimming cut 5 bases from V and 7 bases from J; bases unmatched to any gene: 9. Germline CDR1 SNHLY, CDR2 FYNNEI. CDR3 DNA: TGTGCCAGCAGTCGACAGGGGACGAGTGGTGAAAAACTGTTTTTT. Its translation: CASSRQGTSGEKLFF.

This sequence joins TRBV6-5 and TRBJ2-1, with TRBD2 as a possible D gene (6 bases). Germline V CDR1 and CDR2: MNHEY, SVGAGI. The CDR3 contains 14 residues. Trimming removed 11 bases at V and 0 bases at J, with 14 bases between. This chain's CDR3 is CAAGLGYSYNEQFF. The CDR3 DNA sequence: TGTGCCGCGGGGTTAGGGTACTCCTACAATGAGCAGTTCTTC.

The chain has TRBV3-1 (or the pseudogene TRBV3-2) and TRBJ2-7; D possibly corresponds to TRBD1 (6 bases). The V and J ends lost 3 bases and 2 bases respectively, with 8 bases between them. The CDR3 sequence is 13 residues long. The germline V gene encodes CDR1 LGHDT and CDR2 YNNKEL (reference sequence). CDR3 residues: CASSQDRPYEQYF. For the CDR3, the DNA is TGTGCCAGCAGCCAGGACAGACCCTACGAGCAGTACTTC.

The chain has TRBV10-3 and TRBJ1-4, with D perhaps TRBD1 (6 bases). V shed 0 bases and J shed 8 bases, with 19 bases lying between them. Germline V gene lookup returns CDR1 ENHRY and CDR2 SYGVKD. The CDR3 is made up of 17 amino acids. The CDR3 DNA reads as TGTGCCATCAGTGAGTCGCCGGGGGGCGGCTTGGGGGAAAAACTGTTTTTT. This codes for CAISESPGGGLGEKLFF.

The rearrangement links TRBV27 to TRBJ2-1; D perhaps matches TRBD1 (5 bases). The CDR3 totals 13 residues. Germline assignment: CDR1 MNHEY and CDR2 SMNVEV (reference sequence). The ends were cut back, 6 bases at V and 2 bases at J, with 8 bases in the middle. The CDR3 DNA follows: TGTGCCAGCAGAACAGGCCCCTACAATGAGCAGTTCTTC. This gives the protein CASRTGPYNEQFF.

The chain combines TRBV18 with TRBJ2-7, with 11 bases that match TRBD1. The ends lost 5 bases at V and 6 bases at J; junction bases unmatched: 15. This CDR3 has 17 residues. Germline loops: CDR1 KGHSH, CDR2 LQKENI. CDR3 sequence: CASSSSMIGQGAGEQYF. CDR3 sequence (DNA): TGTGCCAGCTCATCTTCAATGATTGGACAGGGGGCTGGCGAGCAGTACTTC.

The V and J genes are TRBV18 and TRBJ1-3, with D possibly being TRBD1 (5 bases). Trimming stripped 3 bases from V and 2 bases from J, with 14 bases between. The CDR3 loop spans 16 amino acids. Germline CDR1 is KGHSH and CDR2 is LQKENI. CDR3 in DNA: TGTGCCAGCTCACCCTCATTACAGGCGACTGGAAACACCATATATTTT. Its protein product is CASSPSLQATGNTIYF.